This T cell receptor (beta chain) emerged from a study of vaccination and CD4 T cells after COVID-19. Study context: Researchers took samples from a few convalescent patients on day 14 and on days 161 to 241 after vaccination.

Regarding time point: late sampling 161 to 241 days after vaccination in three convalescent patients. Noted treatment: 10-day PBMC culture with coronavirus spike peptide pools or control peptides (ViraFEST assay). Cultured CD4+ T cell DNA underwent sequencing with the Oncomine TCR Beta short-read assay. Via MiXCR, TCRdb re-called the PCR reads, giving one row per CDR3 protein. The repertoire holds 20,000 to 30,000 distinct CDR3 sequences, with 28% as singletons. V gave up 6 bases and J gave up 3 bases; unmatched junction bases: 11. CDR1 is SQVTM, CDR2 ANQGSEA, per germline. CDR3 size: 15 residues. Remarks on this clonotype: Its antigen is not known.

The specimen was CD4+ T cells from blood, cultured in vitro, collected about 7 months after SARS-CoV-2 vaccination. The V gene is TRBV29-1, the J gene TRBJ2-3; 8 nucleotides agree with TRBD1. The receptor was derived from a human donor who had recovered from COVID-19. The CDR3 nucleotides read TGCAGCGTGACAGGACAGGGTGGGGGGACAGATACGCAGTATTTT. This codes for CSVTGQGGGTDTQYF.